This T cell receptor (beta chain) derives from a study of blood T cell repertoires in COVID-19. Whole-study context: Acute-phase and convalescent COVID-19 samples originated in the United States, Italy and Spain. From T cells, B-cell-depleted T cells, or PBMCs came the material, which was cDNA or gDNA.

Assignment of participants to cohorts was predicated upon participant-reported clinical history. The V segment lost 5 bases and the J segment 4 bases; nucleotides outside the gene matches: 12. This CDR3 is 17 amino acids long. Per the germline V gene, CDR1 is LNHDA and CDR2 is SQIVND (reference sequence). Under the authors' procedure: Amplification of reference gene primers was used by the study to estimate nucleated cell counts. Here immunoSEQ multiplex PCR was the method, and the copy in TCRdb shows in-frame clones only, minus some. V and J calls and clone size are those listed in that table; D and trimming were worked out from the DNA. The data hold 490,000 or so clones, with approximately 91% observed a single time.

The material sequenced was PBMCs or T cells enriched from blood (not recorded which). The chain employs TRBV19 and TRBJ1-1; 11 bases fit TRBD1. The sequence was obtained from a woman aged 55-69 years who had recovered from COVID-19. DNA for the CDR3: TGTGCCAGTAGTTTCAGACCGGGACAGGGGGTGCGCACTGAAGCTTTCTTT. This sequence encodes CASSFRPGQGVRTEAFF.